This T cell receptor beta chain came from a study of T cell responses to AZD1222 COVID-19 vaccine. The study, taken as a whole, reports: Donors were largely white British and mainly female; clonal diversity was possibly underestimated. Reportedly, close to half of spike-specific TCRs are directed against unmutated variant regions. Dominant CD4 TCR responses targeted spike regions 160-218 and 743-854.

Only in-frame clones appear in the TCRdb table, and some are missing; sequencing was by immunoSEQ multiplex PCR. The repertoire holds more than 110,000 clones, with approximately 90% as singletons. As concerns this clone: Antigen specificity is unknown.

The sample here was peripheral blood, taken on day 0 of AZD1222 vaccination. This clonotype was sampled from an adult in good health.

CDR3 residues: CASSQGWGDEQYF. The CDR3 coding sequence is TGTGCCAGCAGCCAAGGCTGGGGGGACGAGCAGTACTTC. The chain has TRBV3-1 (or the pseudogene TRBV3-2) and TRBJ2-7; the D gene is possibly TRBD2 (6 bases). CDR1 and CDR2 from the germline V gene are LGHDT and YNNKEL (reference sequence). The CDR3 extends over 13 amino acids. Trimming took 1 base from V and 5 from J, leaving 9 bases between them.